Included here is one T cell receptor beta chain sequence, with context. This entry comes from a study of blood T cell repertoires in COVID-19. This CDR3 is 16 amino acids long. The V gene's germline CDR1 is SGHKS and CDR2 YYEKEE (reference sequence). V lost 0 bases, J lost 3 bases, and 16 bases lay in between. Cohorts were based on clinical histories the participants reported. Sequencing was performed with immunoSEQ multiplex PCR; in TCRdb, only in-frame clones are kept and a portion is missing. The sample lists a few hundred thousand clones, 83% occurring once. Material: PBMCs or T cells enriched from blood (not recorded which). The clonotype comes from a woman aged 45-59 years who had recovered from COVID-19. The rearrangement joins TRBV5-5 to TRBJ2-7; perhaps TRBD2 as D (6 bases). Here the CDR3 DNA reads TGTGCCAGCAGCTTGGGTGATGGCGGGATAGTCTACGAGCAGTACTTC. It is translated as CASSLGDGGIVYEQYF.